Below are 27 T cell receptor beta chains sequenced from a single sample in a study of identical twins (dated by TCRdb to 2016 to 2017). The protocol used for the library was 5' RACE. Sequenced on an Illumina HiSeq 2000. TCRdb handled the public reads itself, with Q25 trimming in fastp and clone calling in MiXCR, and kept productive beta chains. Each entry merges the rows of one CDR3 protein and shows their most common DNA and genes. Counted in this sample were 1.5 million to 2 million distinct CDR3 sequences; roughly 35% of them appeared once. Clones ranked in the top ten supply more than 0.25% of the sample. Material for sequencing was cord blood. The origin of the receptors is a newborn girl in good health.

This clonotype came up a few times. CDR3 region: CASSFRQGTFTGELFF. In DNA form, the CDR3 reads TGTGCCAGCTCATTCAGACAGGGGACATTCACCGGGGAGCTGTTTTTT. The chain couples TRBV18 to TRBJ2-2; 8 bases match TRBD1. Germline V gene lookup returns CDR1 KGHSH and CDR2 LQKENI. The J segment lost 4 bases and the V segment lost 5 bases, leaving 9 bases of the junction unmatched. The CDR3 spans 16 residues.

This chain links TRBV12-3 or TRBV12-4 with TRBJ2-2; weak D call: TRBD2 (6 bases). V lost 8 bases to trimming and J lost 0 bases, with 19 bases between them. This CDR3 comprises 17 residues. The DNA of the CDR3 is TGTGCCAGCCTAAAAAACCGGGAGTCACCGAACACCGGGGAGCTGTTTTTT. Translation gives CASLKNRESPNTGELFF.

Turning to this clonotype: A read error may be the cause here, since a much bigger clone is one base away. The chain recombines TRBV20-1 with TRBJ2-1, with D perhaps TRBD1 (6 bases). Per germline, CDR1 DFQATT and CDR2 SNEGSKA (reference sequence). The CDR3 is 11 residues long. V lost 4 bases and J lost 6, with 7 bases in between. The chain's CDR3 is CSATGVNEQFF. The CDR3 coding sequence is TGCAGTGCTACAGGGGTCAATGAGCAGTTCTTC.

V gene TRBV12-3 or TRBV12-4 combines with J gene TRBJ2-1; TRBD1 might be the D (6 bases). Between the trimmed V and J ends, which lost 7 bases and 5 bases, there was a span of 21 bases. The CDR3 totals 16 residues. CDR3 region: CASIASRARTDNEQFF. The DNA of the CDR3 is TGTGCCAGCATCGCCTCCCGGGCCAGGACAGACAATGAGCAGTTCTTC.

This clonotype came up many times. V gene TRBV7-9 combines with J gene TRBJ2-7, with 8 bases aligning to TRBD1. The CDR3 consists of 14 residues. V shed 5 bases and J 3 bases; nucleotides not matched to a gene: 6. CDR1 SEHNR and CDR2 FQNEAQ come from the germline V gene (reference sequence). The CDR3 reads CASSQSTGGYEQYF. CDR3 nucleotide sequence: TGTGCCAGCAGCCAGAGTACAGGGGGCTACGAGCAGTACTTC.

The chain joins TRBV24-1 to TRBJ2-3; D possibly corresponds to TRBD2 (5 bases). V lost 3 bases and J lost 6, with 18 bases in between. Germline V CDR1 and CDR2: KGHDR, SFDVKD. The CDR3 spans 16 residues. CDR3 protein: CATSDGGLLASDTQYF. The DNA for the CDR3 is TGTGCCACCAGTGATGGAGGCCTCTTAGCTTCTGATACGCAGTATTTT.

The chain couples TRBV6-1 to TRBJ1-4; no definite D call. The ends were cut back, 4 bases at V and 2 bases at J, with 11 bases in the middle. CDR1 is MNHNS and CDR2 is SASEGT in the germline V gene. The CDR3 is 15 amino acids. The chain's CDR3 is CASSVWGRTNEKLFF. For the CDR3, the DNA is TGTGCCAGCAGTGTCTGGGGTAGGACTAATGAAAAACTGTTTTTT.

This clonotype was detected a few times. CDR3 residues: CASSVTSGSQETQYF. CDR3 nucleotide sequence: TGTGCCAGCAGCGTAACTAGCGGGAGCCAAGAGACCCAGTACTTC. The chain recombines TRBV9 with TRBJ2-5; 11 nucleotides agree with TRBD2. V gave up 1 base and J gave up 1 base; unmatched junction bases: 0. In germline, CDR1 is SGDLS, CDR2 YYNGEE. The length of the CDR3 is 15 residues. The complete variable domain, with remaining parts taken from reference TRBV9 and TRBJ2-5, reads DSGVTQTPKHLITATGQRVTLRCSPRSGDLSVYWYQQSLDQGLQFLIQYYNGEERAKGNILERFSAQQFPDLHSELNLSSLELGDSALYFCASSVTSGSQETQYFGPGTRLLVL.

This chain joins TRBV6-5 and TRBJ2-6, with 7 bases that match TRBD1. V gave up 7 bases and J gave up 0 bases; unmatched junction bases: 6. Germline CDR1 and CDR2: MNHEY and SVGAGI. The CDR3 has 16 residues. The CDR3 loop is CASTLRDSSGANVLTF. The DNA for the CDR3 is TGTGCCAGCACCCTAAGGGACAGCTCTGGGGCCAACGTCCTGACTTTC.

The chain recombines TRBV7-2 with TRBJ2-7, with 8 bases matching TRBD2. V lost 4 bases, J lost 3 bases, and 8 bases stayed unmatched. The CDR3 spans 15 residues. Germline values: CDR1 SGHTA, CDR2 FQGNSA. The CDR3 loop reads CASSYRTSSRYEQYF. The CDR3 nucleotides are TGTGCCAGCAGCTACAGGACTAGCAGTCGCTACGAGCAGTACTTC.

The rearrangement joins TRBV10-3 to TRBJ1-5; possibly TRBD1 for D (5 bases). V was pared by 4 bases and J by 4 bases, with 14 bases between. The CDR3 has 15 residues. Germline V gene lookup returns CDR1 ENHRY and CDR2 SYGVKD. The CDR3 region is CAISAGREGNQPQHF. The CDR3 nucleotides are TGTGCCATCAGTGCGGGCAGGGAGGGGAATCAGCCCCAGCATTTT.

This clonotype showed up just a few times. The J gene is TRBJ2-3, the V gene TRBV7-2; 8 nucleotides agree with TRBD1. The length of the CDR3 is 14 residues. V shed 8 bases and J 2 bases; nucleotides not matched to a gene: 6. CDR1 is SGHTA, CDR2 FQGNSA, per germline. CDR3 amino acids: CASATGGITDTQYF. Written as DNA, the CDR3 is TGTGCCAGCGCAACAGGGGGAATCACAGATACGCAGTATTTT.

With respect to this clonotype: One end of the junction varies from germline; a read error may be responsible. The gene calls are TRBV27 and TRBJ2-1, with D perhaps matching TRBD1 or TRBD2 (5 bases each). Germline loops: CDR1 MNHEY, CDR2 SMNVEV (reference sequence). The CDR3 runs to 15 residues. In nucleotides, the CDR3 is TGTGCCAGCAGTTTAGGGGGAGCCCCCTACGATGAGCAGTTCTTC. This translates into CASSLGGAPYDEQFF.

This clonotype was counted only a few times. The chain links TRBV20-1 to TRBJ2-1, with TRBD2 matching 10 bases. After removal of 6 bases from V and 4 bases from J, the junction contained 9 bases not matched to a gene. The CDR3 runs to 15 residues. Germline V lookup: CDR1 DFQATT, CDR2 SNEGSKA (reference sequence). The CDR3: CSAPRLAGAYNEQFF. In nucleotides, the CDR3 is TGCAGTGCGCCCAGGCTAGCGGGAGCTTACAATGAGCAGTTCTTC.

The chain combines TRBV2 with TRBJ2-4, with a tentative D call TRBD2 (7 bases). This CDR3 is built from 13 residues. Germline CDR1 and CDR2: SNHLY and FYNNEI. V was pared by 8 bases and J by 6 bases, with 14 bases between. This CDR3 reads CASFGGGGNIQYF. The CDR3 DNA is TGTGCCAGCTTCGGGGGCGGGGGAAACATTCAGTACTTC.

In this sample, this clonotype turned up many times. The V and J genes are TRBV4-2 and TRBJ1-6; D is ambiguous. The V end lost 0 bases, the J end lost 0 bases, and 6 bases lay between the germline ends. The CDR3 is 16 amino acids. Per the germline V gene, CDR1 is LGHNA and CDR2 is YNFKEQ. Here the CDR3 reads CASSQDRSSYNSPLHF. CDR3 DNA: TGTGCCAGCAGCCAAGACCGAAGCTCCTATAATTCACCCCTCCACTTT.

About this clonotype itself: The final CDR3 position lacks the conserved phenylalanine or tryptophan, pointing to a likely read error. The rearrangement links TRBV5-1 to TRBJ2-5; D remains ambiguous. Looked up from germline, CDR1 is SGHRS and CDR2 is YFSETQ. This CDR3 region has 12 residues. The V and J ends lost 1 base and 3 bases respectively, with 4 bases between them. For the CDR3, the DNA is TGCGCCAGCAGCTTGACCGAAGAGACCCAGTACCTC. Translating gives CASSLTEETQYL.

This clonotype appeared a single time. The CDR3 loop reads CASSLSREGYTF. In DNA, the CDR3 is TGTGCCAGCAGCTTGTCAAGGGAGGGCTACACCTTC. The V gene is TRBV5-5, the J gene TRBJ1-2; D ambiguous. Germline CDR1 is SGHKS and CDR2 is YYEKEE (reference sequence). The CDR3 loop spans 12 amino acids. Trimming removed 1 base from V and 8 bases from J, with 9 bases in between.

J is TRBJ2-3 and V is TRBV7-8; 15 bases match TRBD2. The trim removed 11 bases at V and 1 base at J, leaving 10 bases unmatched. The germline V gene encodes CDR1 SGHVS and CDR2 FQNEAQ. This CDR3 has 17 residues. The CDR3 coding sequence is TGTGCCTGTACCGGGACTAGCGGGAGGTATCGCACAGATACGCAGTATTTT. As protein: CACTGTSGRYRTDTQYF.

This clonotype was counted only a few times. DNA for the CDR3: TGCAGTGCCCCCGTCGCCTCGGGCACAGATACGCAGTATTTT. It encodes CSAPVASGTDTQYF. The chain couples TRBV20-1 to TRBJ2-3; D ambiguous. The CDR3 is 14 amino acids. With 6 bases removed from V and 1 base from J, the gap between germline ends came to 14 bases. CDR1 DFQATT and CDR2 SNEGSKA come from the germline V gene (reference sequence).

V usage is TRBV20-1 and J usage is TRBJ1-6; D is perhaps TRBD1 (5 bases). The germline V gene encodes CDR1 DFQATT and CDR2 SNEGSKA (reference sequence). Trimming pared 6 bases from V and 2 bases from J, leaving 17 bases between. The CDR3 has 16 amino acids. The CDR3 protein is CSAPAGGIAYNSPLHF. As DNA, the CDR3 is TGCAGTGCCCCCGCGGGGGGAATCGCCTATAATTCACCCCTCCACTTT.

The rearrangement uses TRBV20-1 and TRBJ2-7; D not resolved. Looked up from germline, CDR1 is DFQATT and CDR2 is SNEGSKA (reference sequence). Trimming cost V 2 bases and J 5 bases, with 10 bases left between them. The CDR3 totals 12 residues. CDR3 sequence reads: CSARRDRHEQYF. In nucleotides, the CDR3 is TGCAGTGCTAGACGCGATAGGCACGAGCAGTACTTC.

The gene calls are TRBV11-2 and TRBJ1-4; TRBD1 might be the D (5 bases). Germline V gives CDR1 SGHAT, CDR2 FQNNGV. Between the trimmed V and J ends, which lost 5 bases and 8 bases, there was a span of 15 bases. This CDR3 is 14 amino acids long. CDR3 amino acids: CASSNRDYQEKLFF. CDR3 in DNA: TGTGCCAGCAGCAACCGGGACTATCAGGAAAAACTGTTTTTT.

The chain links TRBV5-1 to TRBJ2-5; 7 bases fit TRBD2. The DNA end is more similar to TRBJ2-7, so the J call may be wrong. This CDR3 contains 13 residues. Germline V lookup: CDR1 SGHRS, CDR2 YFSETQ. The CDR3 here is CASSLWTSGEQYF. The CDR3 DNA follows: TGCGCCAGCAGCTTGTGGACTAGTGGCGAGCAGTACTTC.

This chain joins TRBV9 and TRBJ1-4, with no clear D. From germline, CDR1 is SGDLS and CDR2 YYNGEE. V was shortened by 5 bases and J by 6 bases, with 14 bases between the two germline ends. The length of the CDR3 is 14 residues. CDR3 loop: CASSAIGKDEKLFF. The CDR3 DNA reads TGTGCCAGCAGTGCGATTGGCAAGGATGAAAAACTGTTTTTT.

Note on this clonotype: This may come from a read error, since a much larger clone is one base off. J is TRBJ2-1 and V is TRBV4-2; D call uncertain. V shed 8 bases and J shed 5 bases, with 10 bases lying between them. The CDR3 has 12 amino acids. Germline V gene lookup returns CDR1 LGHNA and CDR2 YNFKEQ. The CDR3 spells CASGLSNNEQFF. The DNA for the CDR3 is TGTGCCAGCGGCCTCAGCAACAATGAGCAGTTCTTC.

The gene calls are TRBV6-1 and TRBJ1-1; D unclear. The V gene lost 6 bases and the J gene lost 4 bases, with 9 bases spanning the gap. Germline-derived CDR1 and CDR2 are MNHNS and SASEGT. This CDR3 comprises 12 residues. The CDR3 region has the DNA TGTGCCAGCAGGGCCATTAGCACTGAAGCTTTCTTT. Amino acid sequence: CASRAISTEAFF.